This T cell receptor beta chain was obtained from a study of blood T cell repertoires in COVID-19. Study-wide background: Some COVID-19 samples were acute and others convalescent; all came from the United States, Italy and Spain. The cDNA or gDNA used as material had been derived from T cells, B-cell-depleted T cells, or PBMCs.

Trimming took off 3 bases at V and 6 bases at J, with 15 bases between the two ends. From germline, CDR1 is KGHSH and CDR2 LQKENI. The CDR3 consists of 15 residues. In the source study's methods: Nucleated cell counts were estimated from reference gene primer amplification. The protocol was immunoSEQ multiplex PCR, while the TCRdb copy is restricted to in-frame clones and leaves out a portion. The DNA was the basis for D and trimming; V, J and clone size are from that table. Altogether fewer than 75,000 clones are present, about 86% being singletons, with the ten largest covering under 8%. The source is a middle-aged man with active COVID-19. The sequenced sample was peripheral blood. The rearrangement uses TRBV18 and TRBJ1-5; D gene unclear. The CDR3 region is CASSPWQVSGQPQHF. The CDR3 DNA reads as TGTGCCAGCTCACCCTGGCAGGTTTCTGGTCAGCCCCAGCATTTT.